These 22 T cell receptor beta chains were sequenced from one sample in a study of T cell repertoires in cytomegalovirus infection. One entry per CDR3 protein, called by TCRdb with MiXCR from the reads. The sample shows hundreds of thousands of distinct CDR3 sequences, 20% to 30% of them seen only once. The sequencing sample was made of CD8+ T cells from PBMCs. The receptors were gathered from a human donor in good health (CMV status not recorded). Some clones in this sample may be carry-over from other donors' samples.

In this sample, this clonotype turned up many times. This sequence joins TRBV7-8 and TRBJ2-5; 10 bases match TRBD1. The CDR3 contains 17 residues. J lost 5 bases, V lost 5 bases, and 14 bases had no gene match. Germline assignment: CDR1 SGHVS and CDR2 FQNEAQ. The CDR3, as DNA: TGTGCCAGCAGCACGTCCGGGACAGGGGTTTTTATGGAGACCCAGTACTTC. Amino acids: CASSTSGTGVFMETQYF. Filled out from reference TRBV7-8 and TRBJ2-5, the complete variable domain reads GAGVSQSPRYKVAKRGQDVALRCDPISGHVSLFWYQQALGQGPEFLTYFQNEAQLDKSGLPSDRFFAERPEGSVSTLKIQRTQQEDSAVYLCASSTSGTGVFMETQYFGPGTRLLVL.

The CDR3 DNA reads TGTGCCAGCAGTTTATCGCCGCGGGGGGGCCACAATGAGCAGTTCTTC. It encodes CASSLSPRGGHNEQFF. V is TRBV27 and J is TRBJ2-1; TRBD2 matches at 9 bases. With V trimmed by 0 bases and J by 5 bases, 5 bases remained unmatched. The CDR3 is 16 amino acids. Germline lookup yields CDR1 MNHEY and CDR2 SMNVEV (reference sequence).

This clonotype came up a few times. The rearrangement links TRBV14 to TRBJ2-7; maybe TRBD1 (5 bases). Looked up from germline, CDR1 is SGHDN and CDR2 is FVKESK. The CDR3 consists of 17 residues. Trimming took 1 base from V and 0 from J, leaving 16 bases between them. Here the CDR3 DNA reads TGTGCCAGCAGCCAAGCATTGAGGTTGGGGCTCTCCTACGAGCAGTACTTC. Translation gives CASSQALRLGLSYEQYF.

This clonotype was seen a few times. The chain joins TRBV2 to TRBJ2-4, with D possibly being TRBD1 or TRBD2 (5 bases each). This CDR3 has 12 amino acids. Trimming removed 9 bases at V and 9 bases at J, with 15 bases between. CDR1 and CDR2 (germline): SNHLY, FYNNEI. This chain's CDR3 is CASRDGRVIQYF. CDR3 bases: TGTGCCAGTCGGGACGGACGGGTCATTCAGTACTTC.

V usage is TRBV5-5 and J usage is TRBJ1-5, with D unclear. Germline V gives CDR1 SGHKS, CDR2 YYEKEE (reference sequence). The ends were cut back, 4 bases at V and 4 bases at J, with 15 bases in the middle. This CDR3 comprises 15 residues. This CDR3 reads CASSQRVSWNQPQHF. Here the CDR3 DNA reads TGTGCCAGCAGCCAGAGGGTCAGCTGGAATCAGCCCCAGCATTTT.

V and J are TRBV10-3 and TRBJ2-3, with a weak D call TRBD2 (6 bases). Germline assignment: CDR1 ENHRY and CDR2 SYGVKD. The V end was cut by 2 bases, the J end by 0 bases, with 9 bases between. This CDR3 spans 15 amino acids. CDR3: CAISEGRGSTDTQYF. The CDR3 DNA follows: TGTGCCATCAGTGAGGGTCGGGGGAGCACAGATACGCAGTATTTT.

This clonotype was recorded at least ten times. The chain has TRBV25-1 and TRBJ1-2, with D possibly matching TRBD1 (5 bases). Germline loops: CDR1 MGHDK, CDR2 SYGVNS. The ends were cut back, 7 bases at V and 3 bases at J, with 21 bases in the middle. The CDR3 runs 16 residues. The CDR3 protein is CASTRSGQGSYYGYTF. CDR3 sequence (DNA): TGTGCCAGCACCCGATCTGGGCAGGGTAGCTACTATGGCTACACCTTC.

This clonotype was seen at least ten times. The chain recombines TRBV6-1 with TRBJ1-1; D call uncertain. In germline, CDR1 is MNHNS, CDR2 SASEGT. Trimming took 6 bases from V and 3 from J, leaving 11 bases between them. The CDR3 covers 13 residues. The CDR3 loop is CASRVGVDTEAFF. The CDR3 bases are TGTGCCAGCAGAGTGGGTGTGGACACTGAAGCTTTCTTT.

This clonotype was seen ten or more times. The CDR3 reads CASSRDRGHYNEQFF. In DNA, the CDR3 is TGTGCCAGCAGCCGGGACAGGGGACACTACAATGAGCAGTTCTTC. This chain joins TRBV7-9 and TRBJ2-1; 10 bases line up with TRBD1. Per the germline V gene, CDR1 is SEHNR and CDR2 is FQNEAQ (reference sequence). The J segment lost 3 bases and the V segment lost 5 bases, leaving 4 bases of the junction unmatched. This CDR3 region has 15 residues. Based on the CDR3 plus reference TRBV7-9 and TRBJ2-1, the full variable domain is DTGVSQNPRHKITKRGQNVTFRCDPISEHNRLYWYRQTLGQGPEFLTYFQNEAQLEKSRLLSDRFSAERPKGSFSTLEIQRTEQGDSAMYLCASSRDRGHYNEQFFGPGTRLTVL.

The rearrangement links TRBV2 to TRBJ2-3, with 8 bases matching TRBD1. Losses at the gene ends were 7 bases for V and 4 bases for J; bases not matched to a gene: 10. The CDR3 covers 15 residues. Germline V CDR1 and CDR2: SNHLY, FYNNEI. Here the CDR3 reads CASMGRRTGPDTQYF. As DNA, the CDR3 is TGTGCCAGCATGGGGAGACGGACAGGGCCAGATACGCAGTATTTT. The full variable domain, its missing parts supplied by reference TRBV2 and TRBJ2-3, is EPEVTQTPSHQVTQMGQEVILRCVPISNHLYFYWYRQILGQKVEFLVSFYNNEISEKSEIFDDQFSVERPDGSNFTLKIRSTKLEDSAMYFCASMGRRTGPDTQYFGPGTRLTVL.

The chain employs TRBV9 and TRBJ2-5; D may correspond to TRBD1 or TRBD2 (5 bases each). Germline V gene sequence: CDR1 SGDLS, CDR2 YYNGEE. V dropped 2 bases and J dropped 1 base, with 9 bases sitting between them. The CDR3 has 14 residues. As DNA, the CDR3 is TGTGCCAGCAGCGTTCCCGGGACCCAAGAGACCCAGTACTTC. This translates into CASSVPGTQETQYF.

This clonotype appeared many times. V usage is TRBV7-2 and J usage is TRBJ2-3; no clear D gene. The V gene's germline CDR1 is SGHTA and CDR2 FQGNSA. The CDR3 totals 14 residues. V shed 5 bases and J shed 1 base, with 10 bases lying between them. The CDR3 here is CASSLLGGTDTQYF. In DNA, the CDR3 is TGTGCCAGCAGCCTCCTCGGCGGCACAGATACGCAGTATTTT. The whole variable domain, filled in from reference TRBV7-2 and TRBJ2-3, reads GAGVSQSPSNKVTEKGKDVELRCDPISGHTALYWYRQSLGQGLEFLIYFQGNSAPDKSGLPSDRFSAERTGGSVSTLTIQRTQQEDSAVYLCASSLLGGTDTQYFGPGTRLTVL.

This clonotype came up a few times. V gene TRBV7-9 combines with J gene TRBJ2-3; tentatively, D is TRBD1 or TRBD2 (5 bases each). The CDR3 loop spans 14 amino acids. The germline CDR1 and CDR2 sequences are SEHNR and FQNEAQ (reference sequence). V gave up 5 bases and J gave up 2 bases, with 11 bases separating them. CDR3 residues: CASSIGDPTDTQYF. The CDR3 DNA is TGTGCCAGCAGCATCGGGGACCCCACAGATACGCAGTATTTT.

This clonotype was detected once. One base away lies a much larger clone, so this may be a sequencing read error. The chain is built from TRBV4-1 and TRBJ2-5; 10 positions match TRBD2. This CDR3 comprises 16 residues. The junction had 11 bases not matched to a gene; V was cut back by 5 bases and J by 5 bases. The germline CDR1 and CDR2 sequences are MGHRA and YSYEKL. The CDR3 DNA sequence: TGCGCCAGCAGCTACCCCCGTGGGACTAGCGAGGAGACCCAGTACTTC. It specifies CASSYPRGTSEETQYF.

In its sample, this clonotype was seen many times. The V gene is TRBV7-2, the J gene TRBJ1-2, with TRBD1 identical over 10 bases. The CDR3 runs 14 residues. Germline lookup yields CDR1 SGHTA and CDR2 FQGNSA. V shed 5 bases and J 7 bases; nucleotides not matched to a gene: 7. The CDR3, as DNA: TGTGCCAGCAGCAGGGGACAGGGGATAGTTGGCTACACCTTC. It codes for CASSRGQGIVGYTF.

Regarding this clonotype: A much larger clone lies one base from this, so it may be a read error. This rearrangement joins TRBV7-2 to TRBJ2-5; TRBD1 is a possible D gene (6 bases). The CDR3 has 14 amino acids. CDR1 and CDR2 from the germline V gene are SGHTA and FQGNSA. The CDR3 sequence is CASSHGTPQDTQYF. The CDR3 DNA reads TGTGCCAGCAGCCATGGGACACCTCAAGATACCCAGTACTTC.

About this clonotype: This may come from a read error, since a much larger clone is one base off. The chain combines TRBV6-2 or TRBV6-3 with TRBJ2-1, with 10 bases fitting TRBD1. This CDR3 region has 17 residues. Germline V CDR1 and CDR2: MNHEY, SVGEGT. V lost 5 bases to trimming and J lost 1 base; unmatched junction nucleotides: 8. The CDR3 region is CASSLRDRGSSYNEQFF. The DNA of the CDR3 is TGTGCCAGCAGTCTCCGGGACAGGGGTTCTTCCTACAATGAGCAGTTCTTC.

This clonotype was seen repeatedly, ten times or more. The V call is TRBV7-6, the J call TRBJ2-7; 8 bases agree with TRBD1. Germline trimming cut 6 bases from V and 1 base from J; bases unmatched to any gene: 5. Germline V gene data show CDR1 as SGHVS and CDR2 as FNYEAQ. This CDR3 has 14 residues. The CDR3: CASSLRTGSYEQYV. In nucleotides, the CDR3 is TGTGCCAGCAGTCTCCGGACAGGGTCCTACGAGCAGTACGTC.

This rearrangement joins TRBV7-9 to TRBJ2-7; 8 positions agree with TRBD2. Germline loops: CDR1 SEHNR, CDR2 FQNEAQ (reference sequence). Unmatched junction bases numbered 5, after V lost 7 bases and J lost 0 bases. This CDR3 is built from 14 residues. The CDR3 DNA sequence: TGTGCCAGCACCCGGGGGGGGTCCTCCTACGAGCAGTACTTC. This translates into CASTRGGSSYEQYF.

Only a few counts were recorded for this clonotype. The rearrangement uses TRBV29-1 and TRBJ1-1; TRBD1 matches at 8 bases. CDR3 length: 12 amino acids. V trimming: 6 bases; J trimming: 4 bases; junction bases outside the gene matches: 4. Germline V gene lookup returns CDR1 SQVTM and CDR2 ANQGSEA. Here the CDR3 reads CSVSGGITEAFF. CDR3 coding DNA: TGCAGCGTCTCAGGGGGCATCACTGAAGCTTTCTTT.

This clonotype occurred many times. J is TRBJ2-5 and V is TRBV7-9; no firm D call. The germline V gene has CDR1 SEHNR and CDR2 FQNEAQ (reference sequence). CDR3 size: 15 residues. Trimming cost V 5 bases and J 0 bases, with 13 bases left between them. The CDR3: CASSHRVRNQETQYF. DNA for the CDR3: TGTGCCAGCAGCCACCGAGTCAGGAACCAAGAGACCCAGTACTTC.

This clonotype was seen a few times. This chain links TRBV7-9 with TRBJ1-1; D ambiguous. The CDR3 extends over 14 amino acids. Trimming shortened V by 5 bases and J by 1 base, and 11 bases separated the two germline ends. From germline, CDR1 is SEHNR and CDR2 FQNEAQ (reference sequence). CDR3 in amino acids: CASSHPIGNTEAFF. The CDR3 nucleotides read TGTGCCAGCAGCCACCCTATAGGGAACACTGAAGCTTTCTTT.